This TCR beta chain was identified in a study of vaccination and CD4 T cells after COVID-19. Study context: Controls used CEFX viral epitopes (positive), HIV-1 Nef peptides (negative), or no peptide. Findings and limits, study-wide: The authors identified 304 of 307 vaccine-specific clones in convalescent patients as spike mono-reactive. Convalescent patients were relatively few, and early post-infection timepoints were missing.

Cultured CD4+ T cells had their DNA profiled by the Oncomine TCR Beta short-read assay. Each CDR3 protein is one row after TCRdb ran MiXCR on the PCR reads. This table holds about 15,000 distinct CDR3 sequences, 45% to 65% found once. The sample's treatment: approximately 11-day PBMC culture with coronavirus spike peptide pools or control peptides (ViraFEST assay). The V gene lost 3 bases and the J gene lost 14 bases, with 16 bases spanning the gap. The CDR3 consists of 12 residues. CDR1 is SGHVS and CDR2 is FNYEAQ in the germline V gene. For this clonotype: Its antigen is undetermined.

Specimen: CD4+ T cells from blood, cultured in vitro. This chain links TRBV7-6 with TRBJ1-2, with a weak D call TRBD1 (6 bases). This clonotype originated in a human donor who had recovered from COVID-19. The CDR3 is CASSFIQGLRTF. As DNA, the CDR3 is TGTGCCAGCAGCTTCATACAGGGCTTGAGGACCTTC. Full variable domain (outside the CDR3, taken from reference TRBV7-6 and TRBJ1-2): GAGVSQSPRYKVTKRGQDVALRCDPISGHVSLYWYRQALGQGPEFLTYFNYEAQQDKSGLPNDRFSAERPEGSISTLTIQRTEQRDSAMYRCASSFIQGLRTFGSGTRLTVV.